This paragraph reports one TCR beta chain. Its antigen is not identified. The record originates from a study of shared clonotypes between healthy human individuals. From germline, CDR1 is SNHLY and CDR2 FYNNEI. There are 13 residues in the CDR3. Some clones are missing from TCRdb's copy, which holds only in-frame ones; the method was immunoSEQ multiplex PCR. The data show 2,500,000 or so clones, 93% seen once. Whole-study findings and limits: Incomplete sequencing of sorted subsets was indicated by rarefaction despite large depth.

This clonotype was sampled from a man aged 18 to 30 in good health. Some clones in this sample may be carry-over from other donors' samples. The J gene is TRBJ1-1, the V gene TRBV2; TRBD1 might be the D (5 bases). The specimen sequenced was naive CD4+ T cells from PBMCs. Subset here: CD45RA+ positively selected. The CDR3 is CAYRRGGNTEAFF. CDR3 in DNA: TGTGCATACCGGAGGGGAGGGAACACTGAAGCTTTCTTT.